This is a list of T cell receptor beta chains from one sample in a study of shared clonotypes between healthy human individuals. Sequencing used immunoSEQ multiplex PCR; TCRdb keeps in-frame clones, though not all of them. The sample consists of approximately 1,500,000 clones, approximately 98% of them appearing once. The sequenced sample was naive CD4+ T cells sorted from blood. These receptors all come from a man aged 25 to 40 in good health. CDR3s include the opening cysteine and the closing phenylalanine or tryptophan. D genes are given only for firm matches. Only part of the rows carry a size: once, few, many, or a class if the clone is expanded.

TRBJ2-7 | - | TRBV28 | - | TGTGCCAGCAGGTCAGAATTTAAGGCACCCTACGAGCAGTACTTC | CASRSEFKAPYEQYF
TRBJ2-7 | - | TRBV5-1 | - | TGCGCCAGCAGCTTGGTCTACGAGCAGTACTTC | CASSLVYEQYF
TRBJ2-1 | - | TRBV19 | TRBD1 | TGTGCCAGTTGCCCTTTGGGACAGGGGTACAATGAGCAGTTCTTC | CASCPLGQGYNEQFF
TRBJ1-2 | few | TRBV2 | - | TGTGCCAGCAGTGACCAGGGGTCTCACTATGGCTACACCTTC | CASSDQGSHYGYTF
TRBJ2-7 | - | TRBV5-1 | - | TGCGCCAGTTCCAAGGACAGACGCAACGAGCAGTACTTC | CASSKDRRNEQYF
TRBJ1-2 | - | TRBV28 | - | TGTGCCAGCCAGATGAGTGGAGGCTATGGCTACACCTTC | CASQMSGGYGYTF
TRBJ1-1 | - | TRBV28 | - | TGTGCCAGCAGTCCCCCTCGGGGCATAGGCACTGAAGCTTTCTTT | CASSPPRGIGTEAFF
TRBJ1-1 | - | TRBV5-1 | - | TGCGCCAGCAGCTCCAAGAACACTGAAGCTTTCTTT | CASSSKNTEAFF
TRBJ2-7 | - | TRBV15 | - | TGTGCCACACGCAGGGACCTCCTCTACGAGCAGTACTTC | CATRRDLLYEQYF
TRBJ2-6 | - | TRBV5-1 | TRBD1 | TGCGCCAGCAGCTTGGCCGGTGGGACAGATATTCTCTCTGGGGCCAACGTCCTGACTTTC | CASSLAGGTDILSGANVLTF
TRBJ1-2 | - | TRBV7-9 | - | TGTGCCAGCAGCAAGGCCACGGGGGGCGGACGCTTC | CASSKATGGGRF
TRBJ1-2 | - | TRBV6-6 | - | TGTGCCAGCAGTTACGGCGCAGGCGGGGGCTACACCTTC | CASSYGAGGGYTF
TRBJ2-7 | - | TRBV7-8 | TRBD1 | TGTGCCAGCAGCATACAGGGGAAGGGGTACGAGCAGTACTTC | CASSIQGKGYEQYF
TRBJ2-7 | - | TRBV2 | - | TGTGCCAGCACCGGAGCGGGCTTTAAAGGGGAAAAGTCCTACGAGCAGTACTTC | CASTGAGFKGEKSYEQYF
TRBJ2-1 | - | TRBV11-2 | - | TGTGCCAGCAGCTCGCTAGGCTCCTACAATGAGCAGTTCTTC | CASSSLGSYNEQFF
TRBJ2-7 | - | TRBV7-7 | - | TGTGCTAGCAGCTCGGGACTCCTCTACGAGCAGTACTTC | CASSSGLLYEQYF
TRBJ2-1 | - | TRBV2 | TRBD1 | TGTGCCAGCAGTCCCCAGACAGGGGGCTACAATGAGCAGTTCTTC | CASSPQTGGYNEQFF
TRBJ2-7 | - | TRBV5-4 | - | TGTGCCAGCAGCTTGAGGGTCACAGGGAGGCCTTACGAGCAGTACTTC | CASSLRVTGRPYEQYF
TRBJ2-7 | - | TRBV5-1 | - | TGCGCCAGCAGCTCCAGGGATGGTGGCTACGAGCAGTACTTC | CASSSRDGGYEQYF
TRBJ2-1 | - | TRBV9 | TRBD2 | TGTGCCAGCAGCGTAGAAGGTAGCGGGAGGTCCTACAATGAGCAGTTCTTC | CASSVEGSGRSYNEQFF
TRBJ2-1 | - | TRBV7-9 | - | TGTGCCAGCAGCGGCGACTCCCGCAACTACAATGAGCAGTTCTTC | CASSGDSRNYNEQFF
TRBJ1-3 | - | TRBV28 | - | TGTGCCAGCAGTTTAACCCAGGGAGGACCTGGAAACACCATATATTTT | CASSLTQGGPGNTIYF
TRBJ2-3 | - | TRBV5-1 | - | TGCGCCAGCAGCTTGGACGAATATACGCAGTATTTT | CASSLDEYTQYF
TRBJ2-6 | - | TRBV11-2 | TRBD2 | TGTGCCAGCAGCCATCTCGCGGGAGGTGATGGGGCCAACGTCCTGACTTTC | CASSHLAGGDGANVLTF
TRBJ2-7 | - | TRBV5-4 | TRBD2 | TGTGCCAGCAGCTTGGAGCGGGAGAAGACCGAGCAGTACTTC | CASSLEREKTEQYF
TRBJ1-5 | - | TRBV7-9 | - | TGTGCCAGCAGCGATCATAGCAATCAGCCCCAGCATTTT | CASSDHSNQPQHF
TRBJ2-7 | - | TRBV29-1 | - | TGCAGCGTTGTAGGGGTTTACTCCTACGAGCAGTACTTC | CSVVGVYSYEQYF
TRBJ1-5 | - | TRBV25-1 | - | TGTGCCAGGACAGGCCCGGACCATCAGCCCCAGCATTTT | CARTGPDHQPQHF
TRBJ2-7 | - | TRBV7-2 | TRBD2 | TGTGCCAGCAGCTTAGCGACAACTCTAGCGGGGCCCACCTACGAGCAGTACTTC | CASSLATTLAGPTYEQYF
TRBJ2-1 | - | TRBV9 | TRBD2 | TGTGCCAGCAGCTTCGGACTAGCGGGGTACAATGAGCAGTTCTTC | CASSFGLAGYNEQFF
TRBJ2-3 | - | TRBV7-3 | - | TGTGCCAGCAGCCCTAGTAGGAGCACAGATACGCAGTATTTT | CASSPSRSTDTQYF
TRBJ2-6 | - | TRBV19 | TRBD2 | TGTGCCAGTAGTCGGCGGGAGGGCACAGGGGCCAACGTCCTGACTTTC | CASSRREGTGANVLTF
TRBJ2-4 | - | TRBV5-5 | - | TGTGCCAGCAGCTCCGAGATGACTGGAAACATTCAGTACTTC | CASSSEMTGNIQYF
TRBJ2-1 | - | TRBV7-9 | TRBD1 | TGTGCCAGCAGCCCGATAGACAGGGTAAGGCACAATGAGCAGTTCTTC | CASSPIDRVRHNEQFF
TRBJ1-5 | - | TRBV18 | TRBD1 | TGTGCCAGCTCCGGACAGGGCCATCAGCCCCAGCATTTT | CASSGQGHQPQHF
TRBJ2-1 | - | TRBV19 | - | TGTGCCAGTAGGCCAGAGTGGGACTTCTACAATGAGCAGTTCTTC | CASRPEWDFYNEQFF
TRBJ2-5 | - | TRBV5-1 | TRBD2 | TGCGCCAGCAGGAACTTAGCGGGAGGACAAGAGACCCAGTACTTC | CASRNLAGGQETQYF
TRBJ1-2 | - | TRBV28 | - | TGTGCCAGCAGTAGTGGACAGAACTACTATGGCTACACCTTC | CASSSGQNYYGYTF
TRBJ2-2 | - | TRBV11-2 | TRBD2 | TGTGCCAGCAGCCCTAGCGGGAGGGCCCCCGGGGAGCTGTTTTTT | CASSPSGRAPGELFF
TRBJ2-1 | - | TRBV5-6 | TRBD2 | TGTGCCAGCAGCCTCCCGGGACTAGCGGGAGGGAATGAGCAGTTCTTC | CASSLPGLAGGNEQFF
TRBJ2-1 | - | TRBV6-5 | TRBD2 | TGTGCCAGCAGTTCCCCGTCGCGGGGAGGGGAGCAGTTCTTC | CASSSPSRGGEQFF
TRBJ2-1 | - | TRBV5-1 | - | TGCGCCAGCAGCCAAGCCAGAACTGAGCAGTTCTTC | CASSQARTEQFF
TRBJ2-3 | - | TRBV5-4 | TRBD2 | TGTGCCAGCAGCTCCGGGACTAGGGGCACAGATACGCAGTATTTT | CASSSGTRGTDTQYF
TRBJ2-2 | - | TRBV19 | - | TGTGCCAGTCGAGTGTACTTAGTAAGCACCGGGGAGCTGTTTTTT | CASRVYLVSTGELFF
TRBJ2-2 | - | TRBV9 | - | TGTGCCAGCAGCGTAATGCGTTCCACCGGGGAGCTGTTTTTT | CASSVMRSTGELFF
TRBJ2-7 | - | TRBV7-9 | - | TGTGCCAGCAGCTACGACAGGACCTACGAGCAGTACTTC | CASSYDRTYEQYF
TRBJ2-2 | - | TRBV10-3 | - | TGTGCCGCCCAGGGTGGGGGCACCGGGGAGCTGTTTTTT | CAAQGGGTGELFF
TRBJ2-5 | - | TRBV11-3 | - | TGTGCCAGCAGCCGTGACTTAAACCAAGAGACCCAGTACTTC | CASSRDLNQETQYF
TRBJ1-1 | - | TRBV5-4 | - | TGTGCCAGCAGCGTAGACCGAGCCACTGAAGCTTTCTTT | CASSVDRATEAFF
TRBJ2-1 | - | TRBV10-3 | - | TGTGCCATCAGGGAGGGACAGAGCTCCTACAATGAGCAGTTCTTC | CAIREGQSSYNEQFF
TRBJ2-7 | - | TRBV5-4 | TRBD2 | TGTGCCAGCAGCTTGGCTAGCGGGAGATCCGAGCAGTACTTC | CASSLASGRSEQYF
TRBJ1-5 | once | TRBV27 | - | TGTGCCAGCAGTTTAGTCCGCCAGGGAGGTGTTCAGCCCCAGCATTTT | CASSLVRQGGVQPQHF
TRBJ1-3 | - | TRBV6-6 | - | TGTGCCAGCAGTTACTCCCGTCAGCAGAGTGGAAACACCATATATTTT | CASSYSRQQSGNTIYF
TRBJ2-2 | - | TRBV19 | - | TGTGCCAGTAGTATGATCGGAGCGGCGAACACCGGGGAGCTGTTTTTT | CASSMIGAANTGELFF
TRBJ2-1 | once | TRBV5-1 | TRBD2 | TGCGCCAGCAGCTTGGGCCTAGCGGGGTACAATGAGCAGTTCTTC | CASSLGLAGYNEQFF
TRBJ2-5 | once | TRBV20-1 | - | TGCAGTGCCGCAATTTTGGGGACCCAGTACTTC | CSAAILGTQYF
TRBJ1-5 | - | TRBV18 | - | TGTGCCAGCTCACCAAGTTGGGGCGGCAGCAATCAGCCCCAGCATTTT | CASSPSWGGSNQPQHF
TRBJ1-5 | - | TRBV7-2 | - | TGTGCCAGCAGCCCCTTCAATCAGCCCCAGCATTTT | CASSPFNQPQHF
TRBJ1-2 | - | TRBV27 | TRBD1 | TGTGCCAGCCGGACAGGGGAGGACTATGGCTACACCTTC | CASRTGEDYGYTF
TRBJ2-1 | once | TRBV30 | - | TGTGCCTGGAGTGTACTGGAGGGATTTGAGCAGTTCTTC | CAWSVLEGFEQFF